This TCR beta chain is from a study of metastatic and nonmetastatic thyroid tumors. About the study: Thyroid patients, malignant and benign, had repertoires compared across blood and tumor or nodule tissue.

In its sample, this clone was seen many times. Within the sample, other DNA sequences also encode this same CDR3. Until they underwent thyroid surgery, no patient had received any treatment. TCRdb ran MiXCR on the PCR reads. The data show about 92,000 clones, 15% seen once. The CDR3 contains 18 residues. Trimming took 0 bases from V and 5 from J; bases not matched to a gene: 5. From germline, CDR1 is KGHDR and CDR2 SFDVKD. This TCR derives from a female donor with papillary thyroid cancer or a benign thyroid nodule (not recorded which). Some clones in this sample may be carry-over from other donors' samples. The chain uses TRBV24-1 and TRBJ2-5; TRBD2 matches at 16 bases. The sample was blood. The CDR3 loop reads CATSDLGTSGGARETQYF. In DNA form, the CDR3 reads TGTGCCACCAGTGATTTGGGGACTAGCGGGGGGGCCAGGGAGACCCAGTACTTC.